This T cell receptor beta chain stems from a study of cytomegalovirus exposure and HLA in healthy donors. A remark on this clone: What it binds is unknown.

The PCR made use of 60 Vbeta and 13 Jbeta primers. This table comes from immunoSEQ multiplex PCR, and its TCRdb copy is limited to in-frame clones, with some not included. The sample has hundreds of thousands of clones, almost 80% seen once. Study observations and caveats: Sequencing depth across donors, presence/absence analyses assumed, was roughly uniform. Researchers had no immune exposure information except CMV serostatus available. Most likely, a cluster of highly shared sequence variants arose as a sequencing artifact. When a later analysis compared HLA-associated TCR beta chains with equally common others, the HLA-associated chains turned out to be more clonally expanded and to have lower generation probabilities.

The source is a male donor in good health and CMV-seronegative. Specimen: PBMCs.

The CDR3 protein is CASSSTGDSGNTIYF. The CDR3 nucleotides read TGTGCCAGCAGCTCTACAGGGGACTCTGGAAACACCATATATTTT. V usage is TRBV7-9 and J usage is TRBJ1-3, with 7 bases fitting TRBD1. Germline V gene sequence: CDR1 SEHNR, CDR2 FQNEAQ (reference sequence). The CDR3 runs to 15 residues. V trimming: 4 bases; J trimming: 0 bases; junction bases outside the gene matches: 3.